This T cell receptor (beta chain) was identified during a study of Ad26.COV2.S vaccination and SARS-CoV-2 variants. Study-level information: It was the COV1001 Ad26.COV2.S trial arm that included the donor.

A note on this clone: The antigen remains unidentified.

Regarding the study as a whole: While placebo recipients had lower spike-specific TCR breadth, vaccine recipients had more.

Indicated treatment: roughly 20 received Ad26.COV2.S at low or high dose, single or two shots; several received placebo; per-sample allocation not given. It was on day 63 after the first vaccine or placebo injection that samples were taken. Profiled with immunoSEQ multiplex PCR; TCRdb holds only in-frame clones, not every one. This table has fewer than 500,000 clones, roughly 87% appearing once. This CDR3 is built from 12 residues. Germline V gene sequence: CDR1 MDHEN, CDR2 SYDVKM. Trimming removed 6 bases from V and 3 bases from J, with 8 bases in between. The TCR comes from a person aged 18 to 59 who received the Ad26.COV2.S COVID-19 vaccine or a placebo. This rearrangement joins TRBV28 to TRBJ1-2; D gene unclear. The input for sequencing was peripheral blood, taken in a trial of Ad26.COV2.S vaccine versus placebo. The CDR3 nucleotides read TGTGCCAGCAGGGGGTCATACTATGGCTACACCTTC. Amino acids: CASRGSYYGYTF.